These 23 T cell receptor beta chains share one sample of origin, sequenced in a study of cytomegalovirus exposure and HLA in healthy donors. PCR was performed using 60 Vbeta and 13 Jbeta primers. The table came from immunoSEQ multiplex PCR; TCRdb's copy has only in-frame clones and leaves some out. The sample lists 85,000 to 130,000 clones; 75% to 85% were seen once. Sequencing was performed on PBMCs. These TCRs come from a female donor in good health and CMV-seropositive.

The CDR3 DNA is TGTGCCAGCAGCCGCCCCCGTGGTCTAGCGGGAACTGGGGAGCTGTTTTTT. This encodes CASSRPRGLAGTGELFF. The chain has TRBV5-4 and TRBJ2-2; 9 nucleotides line up with TRBD2. The J segment lost 8 bases and the V segment lost 4 bases, leaving 15 bases of the junction unmatched. CDR3 length: 17 residues. Germline loops: CDR1 SGHNT, CDR2 YYREEE (reference sequence).

The V call is TRBV2, the J call TRBJ2-7; a possible D gene is TRBD2 (5 bases). The CDR3 has 16 residues. V was trimmed by 5 bases and J by 0 bases, leaving 17 bases between them. CDR1 SNHLY and CDR2 FYNNEI come from the germline V gene. The CDR3 loop is CASSPPPEVVSYEQYF. CDR3 bases: TGTGCCAGCAGTCCTCCCCCGGAGGTCGTCTCCTACGAGCAGTACTTC.

This clone has more than one count but fewer than ten. Written as DNA, the CDR3 is TGTGCCTGGAGTAAAGACAGGACACCTTACTACGAGCAGTACTTC. The encoded protein is CAWSKDRTPYYEQYF. The chain couples TRBV30 to TRBJ2-7; a possible D gene is TRBD1 (6 bases). The CDR3 is 15 amino acids. V was pared by 2 bases and J by 3 bases, with 17 bases between. Germline CDR1 reads GTSNPN; CDR2 reads SVGIG (reference sequence).

The rearrangement links TRBV10-3 to TRBJ1-4, with 8 positions matching TRBD1. The germline gives CDR1 ENHRY, CDR2 SYGVKD. The CDR3 loop spans 14 amino acids. The V gene end was trimmed by 4 bases and the J gene end by 8 bases; junction bases not matched to a gene: 6. CDR3 DNA: TGTGCCATCAGTGCCGGGACAGGCATAGAAAAACTGTTTTTT. It codes for CAISAGTGIEKLFF.

The rearrangement uses TRBV19 and TRBJ2-7, with D possibly being TRBD2 (6 bases). The CDR3 spans 14 residues. Trimming cost V 6 bases and J 0 bases, with 12 bases left between them. Germline loops: CDR1 LNHDA, CDR2 SQIVND (reference sequence). As DNA, the CDR3 is TGTGCCAGTAGACCGGGACTGAGCTCCTACGAGCAGTACTTC. It yields the protein CASRPGLSSYEQYF.

This clone was observed once. The CDR3 sequence is CASSPGLAGGPTDTQYF. CDR3 DNA: TGTGCCAGCAGCCCAGGACTAGCGGGGGGCCCCACAGATACGCAGTATTTT. The chain joins TRBV7-9 to TRBJ2-3; the match to TRBD2 covers 14 bases. Germline lookup yields CDR1 SEHNR and CDR2 FQNEAQ (reference sequence). V gave up 5 bases and J gave up 2 bases; unmatched junction bases: 6. The length of the CDR3 is 17 residues. Together with reference TRBV7-9 and TRBJ2-3, the CDR3 gives the full variable domain: DTGVSQNPRHKITKRGQNVTFRCDPISEHNRLYWYRQTLGQGPEFLTYFQNEAQLEKSRLLSDRFSAERPKGSFSTLEIQRTEQGDSAMYLCASSPGLAGGPTDTQYFGPGTRLTVL.

This clone was detected only a few times. The rearrangement links TRBV2 to TRBJ2-7, with D possibly being TRBD2 (6 bases). Germline V gene sequence: CDR1 SNHLY, CDR2 FYNNEI. This CDR3 region has 17 residues. V was trimmed by 6 bases and J by 4 bases, leaving 25 bases between them. Here the CDR3 reads CASSEYHTGLTKYEQYF. The CDR3, as DNA: TGTGCCAGCAGCGAATACCACACGGGACTTACAAAATACGAGCAGTACTTC.

The chain recombines TRBV19 with TRBJ1-5; D remains ambiguous. CDR3 size: 16 residues. Germline values: CDR1 LNHDA, CDR2 SQIVND (reference sequence). With 0 bases removed from V and 2 bases from J, the gap between germline ends came to 11 bases. The CDR3 region has the DNA TGTGCCAGTAGTATAGATCGTAGCGTACGCAATCAGCCCCAGCATTTT. This encodes CASSIDRSVRNQPQHF.

This chain links TRBV7-2 with TRBJ2-7; TRBD2 agrees at 8 bases. Trimming took 3 bases from V and 6 from J; bases not matched to a gene: 4. Germline CDR1 reads SGHTA; CDR2 reads FQGNSA. The CDR3 runs 13 residues. In DNA form, the CDR3 reads TGTGCCAGCAGCTTGACGCGGGGGGTCGAGCAGTACTTC. Translating gives CASSLTRGVEQYF.

The chain links TRBV5-1 to TRBJ2-3, with TRBD2 matching 7 bases. V lost 4 bases to trimming and J lost 6 bases; unmatched junction nucleotides: 11. This CDR3 region has 15 residues. Germline V gives CDR1 SGHRS, CDR2 YFSETQ. CDR3: CASSGHLAEVDTQYF. The CDR3 bases are TGCGCCAGCAGCGGGCACCTAGCGGAGGTGGATACGCAGTATTTT. The complete variable domain, with remaining parts taken from reference TRBV5-1 and TRBJ2-3, reads KAGVTQTPRYLIKTRGQQVTLSCSPISGHRSVSWYQQTPGQGLQFLFEYFSETQRNKGNFPGRFSGRQFSNSRSEMNVSTLELGDSALYLCASSGHLAEVDTQYFGPGTRLTVL.

V and J are TRBV10-1 and TRBJ2-3, with TRBD2 matching 9 bases. Germline CDR1 WNHNN, CDR2 SYGVQD (reference sequence). The CDR3 loop spans 15 amino acids. With V trimmed by 3 bases and J by 2 bases, 3 bases remained unmatched. The CDR3 spells CASSDSGGVTDTQYF. The CDR3 region has the DNA TGCGCCAGCAGTGATAGCGGGGGAGTCACAGATACGCAGTATTTT.

J is TRBJ1-2 and V is TRBV7-2; TRBD1 might be the D (6 bases). The V end lost 0 bases, the J end lost 6 bases, and 14 bases lay between the germline ends. This CDR3 region has 15 residues. CDR1 is SGHTA, CDR2 FQGNSA, per germline. DNA of the CDR3: TGTGCCAGCAGCTTAGCATCGCGGGGGCACAATGGCTACACCTTC. Amino acid sequence: CASSLASRGHNGYTF.

The chain carries TRBV5-4 and TRBJ1-2; TRBD1 agrees at 7 bases. The CDR3 covers 14 residues. The germline V gene encodes CDR1 SGHNT and CDR2 YYREEE (reference sequence). Unmatched junction bases numbered 9, after V lost 7 bases and J lost 3 bases. For the CDR3, the DNA is TGTGCCAGCCGGCCCCGGCAGGGGGACTATGGCTACACCTTC. Amino acid sequence: CASRPRQGDYGYTF.

This clone was detected once. This chain links TRBV10-3 with TRBJ2-3; no firm D call. Germline CDR1 reads ENHRY; CDR2 reads SYGVKD. The CDR3 spans 15 residues. Trimming cost V 4 bases and J 0 bases, with 11 bases left between them. CDR3 in amino acids: CAISVSIPSTDTQYF. The CDR3 DNA follows: TGTGCCATCAGTGTGAGCATTCCAAGCACAGATACGCAGTATTTT.

This sequence joins TRBV6-6 and TRBJ2-5, with TRBD2 identical over 8 bases. V shed 0 bases, J shed 2 bases, and the junction held 2 bases outside the gene matches. The CDR3 consists of 15 residues. Germline values: CDR1 MNHNY, CDR2 SVGAGI (reference sequence). For the CDR3, the DNA is TGTGCCAGCAGTTACTCGCGGGGGGCTCAAGAGACCCAGTACTTC. Protein: CASSYSRGAQETQYF.

CDR3 DNA sequence: TGCGCCAGCAGCTTGTCAGGGGTGGGCACAGATACGCAGTATTTT. Its translation: CASSLSGVGTDTQYF. The chain recombines TRBV5-1 with TRBJ2-3; D might be TRBD1 (6 bases). Germline V gives CDR1 SGHRS, CDR2 YFSETQ. CDR3 length equals 15 residues. V lost 1 base and J lost 1, with 10 bases in between.

J is TRBJ1-2 and V is TRBV4-1, with D possibly being TRBD1 (5 bases). Between the trimmed V and J ends, which lost 0 bases and 2 bases, there was a span of 16 bases. CDR3 size: 17 residues. CDR1 is MGHRA, CDR2 YSYEKL, per germline. CDR3 sequence reads: CASSQDERGSNNYGYTF. Here the CDR3 DNA reads TGCGCCAGCAGCCAAGATGAGCGGGGGTCCAACAACTATGGCTACACCTTC.

V gene TRBV6-1 combines with J gene TRBJ2-3, with unresolved D. This CDR3 has 14 residues. V was clipped by 0 bases and J by 0 bases, with 4 bases between them. CDR1 and CDR2 from the germline V gene are MNHNS and SASEGT. The CDR3 sequence: CASSEASSTDTQYF. CDR3 coding DNA: TGTGCCAGCAGTGAAGCGTCTAGCACAGATACGCAGTATTTT.

Details on this clone: Germline and junction disagree at one end, which may indicate a read error. CDR3 sequence (DNA): TGTTCCAGCAGCCTCGGGACAGTTAATGAAAAACTGTTTTTT. Translated: CSSSLGTVNEKLFF. This chain connects TRBV7-9 to TRBJ1-4, with TRBD1 matching over 7 bases. The CDR3 runs 14 residues. Germline CDR1 is SEHNR and CDR2 is FQNEAQ (reference sequence). The full variable domain, with the rest looked up from reference TRBV7-9 and TRBJ1-4, is DTGVSQNPRHKITKRGQNVTFRCDPISEHNRLYWYRQTLGQGPEFLTYFQNEAQLEKSRLLSDRFSAERPKGSFSTLEIQRTEQGDSAMYLCSSSLGTVNEKLFFGSGTQLSVL.

This clone was recorded only once. V is TRBV7-2 and J is TRBJ1-4; D is unresolved. The CDR3 extends over 17 amino acids. Germline V gene data show CDR1 as SGHTA and CDR2 as FQGNSA. Trimming took 1 base from V and 0 from J, leaving 12 bases between them. Here the CDR3 reads CASSLGLRAATNEKLFF. CDR3 bases: TGTGCCAGCAGCTTAGGGCTGCGGGCAGCAACTAATGAAAAACTGTTTTTT.

Concerning this clone itself: The junction shows a germline mismatch at one end, possibly a read error. V usage is TRBV30 and J usage is TRBJ2-4; D is perhaps TRBD2 (7 bases). This CDR3 has 11 residues. Germline values: CDR1 GTSNPN, CDR2 SVGIG (reference sequence). CDR3 region: CARGAGNSQYF. CDR3 DNA: TGTGCCCGGGGGGCCGGAAACAGTCAGTACTTC. The entire variable domain, with the rest obtained from reference TRBV30 and TRBJ2-4, is as follows: SQTIHQWPATLVQPVGSPLSLECTVEGTSNPNLYWYRQAAGRGLQLLFYSVGIGQISSEVPQNLSASRPQDRQFILSSKKLLLSDSGFYLCARGAGNSQYFGAGTRLSVL.

The CDR3 region has the DNA TGTGCCAGCTCCGTCCGGACAGGGGTCTACGAGCAGTACTTC. Translated: CASSVRTGVYEQYF. This chain joins TRBV18 and TRBJ2-7; 9 nucleotides agree with TRBD1. V was pared by 6 bases and J by 3 bases, with 6 bases of the junction left unmatched. The germline CDR1 and CDR2 sequences are KGHSH and LQKENI. This CDR3 contains 14 residues.

The chain is built from TRBV5-3 and TRBJ1-4; TRBD1 might be the D (5 bases). TRBV5-3 is an ORF, with its function uncertain. V was cut by 6 bases and J by 0 bases, with 9 bases left in between. The CDR3 extends over 14 amino acids. The CDR3 DNA is TGTGCCAGAATCAGGGATGCAACTAATGAAAAACTGTTTTTT. It specifies CARIRDATNEKLFF.